This record covers a single T cell receptor (beta chain). The data belong to a study of shared T cell receptors in the human thymus. Method: immunoSEQ multiplex PCR; TCRdb's copy keeps in-frame clones and lacks some. Found here are about 660,000 clones, roughly 90% of them singletons; the top ten hold 0.0095% to 0.012%. This sample was shared with a second study, whose subject was human thymus T cells. In that study: Corrective surgery for congenital heart defects was being performed on the healthy Finnish infants who served as donors. It was from resections taken during corrective heart surgery that the thymus tissue came. Seemingly biased V and J gene usage marked thymic and blood repertoires. The related literature has documented a marked overlap of thymic repertoires among unrelated individuals.

Sequenced input: thymocytes. The sequence derives from a boy younger than two with a congenital heart defect.

The CDR3 DNA is TGCGCCAGCCATGCTAACAGGTCCGGACTAGCGGGGGTAACCTACGAGCAGTACTTC. Translated: CASHANRSGLAGVTYEQYF. The chain uses TRBV10-2 and TRBJ2-7, with 13 bases aligning to TRBD2. This CDR3 comprises 19 residues. CDR1 is WSHSY, CDR2 SAAADI, per germline. The ends lost 8 bases at V and 2 bases at J; junction bases unmatched: 18.